The clone carrying this T cell receptor beta chain came up once. The antigen is undetermined. The data belong to a study of T cells in localized non-small cell lung cancer. Broader study findings: Among the tissues sampled, uninvolved adjacent lung had the highest T cell clonality, above tumor.

Data came from immunoSEQ multiplex PCR; TCRdb stores just in-frame clones and leaves some out. Of around 4,000 clones in the sample, 30% to 40% were seen once. The CDR3 is made up of 12 amino acids. CDR1 and CDR2 from the germline V gene are SQVTM and ANQGSEA. The V end lost 4 bases, the J end lost 7 bases, and 10 bases lay between the germline ends. This chain connects TRBV29-1 to TRBJ2-2; D unresolved. The sequencing used lung tumor tissue, collected before any cancer treatment. This TCR derives from a man aged 40 to 75 with stage II squamous cell lung carcinoma. This CDR3 is CSVVWPGGELFF. CDR3 bases: TGCAGCGTTGTGTGGCCGGGCGGGGAGCTGTTTTTT.